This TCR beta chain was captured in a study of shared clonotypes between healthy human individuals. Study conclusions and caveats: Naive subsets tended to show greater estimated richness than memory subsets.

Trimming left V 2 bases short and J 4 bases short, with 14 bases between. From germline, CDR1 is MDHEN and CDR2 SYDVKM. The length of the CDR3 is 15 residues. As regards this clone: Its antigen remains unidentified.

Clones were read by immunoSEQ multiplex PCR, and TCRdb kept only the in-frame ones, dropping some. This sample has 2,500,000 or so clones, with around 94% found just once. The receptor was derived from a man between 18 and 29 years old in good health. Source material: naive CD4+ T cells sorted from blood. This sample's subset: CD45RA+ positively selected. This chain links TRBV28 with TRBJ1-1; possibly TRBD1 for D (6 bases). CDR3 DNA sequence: TGTGCCAGCAGTTTAGGGGGGCTACGAGGCACTGAAGCTTTCTTT. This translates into CASSLGGLRGTEAFF.